Sequencing of this T cell receptor beta chain was carried out in a study of shared clonotypes between healthy human individuals. TCRdb's copy holds only in-frame clones and misses some; the assay was immunoSEQ multiplex PCR. This table holds over 1.4 million clones, approximately 97% found once. Germline CDR1 reads SNHLY; CDR2 reads FYNNEI. The CDR3 length is 14 residues. Deletions cut 6 bases from V and 5 bases from J, with 17 bases between. This TCR came from a man between 25 and 39 years old in good health. The genes are TRBV2 and TRBJ2-7, with D perhaps matching TRBD1 (5 bases). The sample consisted of naive CD4+ T cells sorted from blood. Subset in this sample: CD45RA+ positively selected. DNA of the CDR3: TGTGCCAGCAGGCAACAGGCTTCTTGGGACGAGCAGTACTTC. It is translated as CASRQQASWDEQYF.